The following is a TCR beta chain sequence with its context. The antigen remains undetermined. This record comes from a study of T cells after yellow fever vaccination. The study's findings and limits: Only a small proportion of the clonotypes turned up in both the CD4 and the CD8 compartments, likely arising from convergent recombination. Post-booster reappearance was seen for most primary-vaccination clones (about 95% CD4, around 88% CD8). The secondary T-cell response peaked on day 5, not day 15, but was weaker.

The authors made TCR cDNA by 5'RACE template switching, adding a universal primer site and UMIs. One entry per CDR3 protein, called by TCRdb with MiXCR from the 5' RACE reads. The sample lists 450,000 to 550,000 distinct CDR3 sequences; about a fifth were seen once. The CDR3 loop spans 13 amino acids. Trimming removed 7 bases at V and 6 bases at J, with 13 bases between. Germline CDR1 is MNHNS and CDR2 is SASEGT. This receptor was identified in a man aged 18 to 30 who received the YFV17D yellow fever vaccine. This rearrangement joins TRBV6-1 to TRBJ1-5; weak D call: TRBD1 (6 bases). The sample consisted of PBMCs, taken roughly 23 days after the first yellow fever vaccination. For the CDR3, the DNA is TGTGCCAGCACCCCAGGGGCTGGTCAGCCCCAGCATTTT. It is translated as CASTPGAGQPQHF.